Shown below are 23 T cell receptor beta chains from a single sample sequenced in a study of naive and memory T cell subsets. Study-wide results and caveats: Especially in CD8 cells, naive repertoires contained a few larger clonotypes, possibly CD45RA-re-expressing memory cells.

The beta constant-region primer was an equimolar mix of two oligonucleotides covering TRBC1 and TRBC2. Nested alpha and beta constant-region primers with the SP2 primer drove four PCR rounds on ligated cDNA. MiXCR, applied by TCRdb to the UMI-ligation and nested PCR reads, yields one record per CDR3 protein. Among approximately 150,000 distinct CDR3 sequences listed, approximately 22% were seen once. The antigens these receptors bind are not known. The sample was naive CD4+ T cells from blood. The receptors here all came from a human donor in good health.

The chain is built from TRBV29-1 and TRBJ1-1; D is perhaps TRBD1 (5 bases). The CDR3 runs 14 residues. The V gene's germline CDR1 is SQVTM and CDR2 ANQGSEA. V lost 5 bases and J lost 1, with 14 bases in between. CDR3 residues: CSVFHQGKNTEAFF. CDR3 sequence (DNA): TGCAGCGTTTTCCATCAGGGAAAGAACACTGAAGCTTTCTTT.

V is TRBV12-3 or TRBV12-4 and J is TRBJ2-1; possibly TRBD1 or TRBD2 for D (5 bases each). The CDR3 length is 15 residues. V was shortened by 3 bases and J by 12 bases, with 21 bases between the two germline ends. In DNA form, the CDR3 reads TGTGCCAGCAGTTTTCTAGGATCCAGGGACCGGGGGCAGTTCTTC. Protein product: CASSFLGSRDRGQFF.

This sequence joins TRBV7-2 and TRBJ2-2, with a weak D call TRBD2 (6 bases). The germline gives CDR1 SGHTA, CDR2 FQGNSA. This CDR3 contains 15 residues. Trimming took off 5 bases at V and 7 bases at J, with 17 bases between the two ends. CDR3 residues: CASSPPGVWGGELFF. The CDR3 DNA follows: TGTGCCAGCAGCCCCCCGGGAGTATGGGGCGGGGAGCTGTTTTTT.

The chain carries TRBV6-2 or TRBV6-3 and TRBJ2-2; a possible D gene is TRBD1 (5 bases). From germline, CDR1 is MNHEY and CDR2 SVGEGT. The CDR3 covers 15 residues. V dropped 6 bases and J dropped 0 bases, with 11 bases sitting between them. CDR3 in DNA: TGTGCCAGCAGCTTTCGACAGCCGAACACCGGGGAGCTGTTTTTT. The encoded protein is CASSFRQPNTGELFF.

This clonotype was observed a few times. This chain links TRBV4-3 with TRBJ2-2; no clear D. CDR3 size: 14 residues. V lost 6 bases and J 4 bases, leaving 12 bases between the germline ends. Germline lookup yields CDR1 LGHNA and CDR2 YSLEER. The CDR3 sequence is CASRIAEFTGELFF. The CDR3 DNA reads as TGCGCCAGCAGGATAGCTGAGTTCACCGGGGAGCTGTTTTTT.

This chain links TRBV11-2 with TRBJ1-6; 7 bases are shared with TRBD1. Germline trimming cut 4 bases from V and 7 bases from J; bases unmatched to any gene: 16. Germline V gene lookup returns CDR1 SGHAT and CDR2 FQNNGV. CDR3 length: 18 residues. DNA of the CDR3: TGTGCCAGCAGCTCCCCGTTGGGGGGGGGACAGACCAATTCACCCCTCCACTTT. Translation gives CASSSPLGGGQTNSPLHF.

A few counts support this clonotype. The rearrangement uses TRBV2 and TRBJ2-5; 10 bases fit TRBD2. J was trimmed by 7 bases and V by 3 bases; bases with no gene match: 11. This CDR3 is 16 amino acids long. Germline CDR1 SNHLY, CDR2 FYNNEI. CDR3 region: CASSEGAGGITMTQYF. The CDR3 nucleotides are TGTGCCAGCAGTGAGGGAGCGGGAGGGATAACCATGACCCAGTACTTC.

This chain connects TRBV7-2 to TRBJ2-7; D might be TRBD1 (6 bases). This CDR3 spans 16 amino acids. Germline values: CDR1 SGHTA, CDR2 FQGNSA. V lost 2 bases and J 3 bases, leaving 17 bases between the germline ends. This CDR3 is CASSLLRQGSYYEQYF. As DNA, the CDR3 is TGTGCCAGCAGCTTACTAAGGCAGGGGTCCTACTACGAGCAGTACTTC.

CDR3 protein: CASSRRVRNSPLHF. CDR3 coding DNA: TGTGCCAGCAGTCGCAGGGTGCGTAATTCACCCCTCCACTTT. The chain carries TRBV6-2 or TRBV6-3 and TRBJ1-6, with a tentative D call TRBD1 (5 bases). The CDR3 length is 14 residues. Germline V gene data show CDR1 as MNHEY and CDR2 as SVGEGT. V dropped 5 bases and J dropped 6 bases, with 11 bases sitting between them.

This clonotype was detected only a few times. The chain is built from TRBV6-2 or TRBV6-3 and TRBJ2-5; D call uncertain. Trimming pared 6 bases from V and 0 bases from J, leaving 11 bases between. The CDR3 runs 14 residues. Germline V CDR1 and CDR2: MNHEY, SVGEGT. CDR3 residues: CASRGHQYQETQYF. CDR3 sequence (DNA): TGTGCCAGCAGAGGTCACCAGTACCAAGAGACCCAGTACTTC.

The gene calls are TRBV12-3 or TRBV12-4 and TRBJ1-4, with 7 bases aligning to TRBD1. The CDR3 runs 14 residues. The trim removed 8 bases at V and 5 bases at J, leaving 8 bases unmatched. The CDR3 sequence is CASGERGPNEKLFF. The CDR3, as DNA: TGTGCCAGCGGCGAAAGGGGGCCGAATGAAAAACTGTTTTTT.

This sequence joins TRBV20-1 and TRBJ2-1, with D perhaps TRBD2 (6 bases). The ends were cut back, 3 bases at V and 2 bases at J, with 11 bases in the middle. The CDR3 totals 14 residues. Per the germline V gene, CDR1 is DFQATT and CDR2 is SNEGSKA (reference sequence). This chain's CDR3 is CSASRESAYNEQFF. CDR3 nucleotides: TGCAGTGCTAGCCGGGAGAGTGCCTACAATGAGCAGTTCTTC.

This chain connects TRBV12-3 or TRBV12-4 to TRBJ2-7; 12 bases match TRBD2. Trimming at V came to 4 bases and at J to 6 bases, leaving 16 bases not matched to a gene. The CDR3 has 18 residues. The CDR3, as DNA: TGTGCCAGCAGTTCCTACATCAAGACTAGCGGGAGCCCTATCGAGCAGTACTTC. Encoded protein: CASSSYIKTSGSPIEQYF.

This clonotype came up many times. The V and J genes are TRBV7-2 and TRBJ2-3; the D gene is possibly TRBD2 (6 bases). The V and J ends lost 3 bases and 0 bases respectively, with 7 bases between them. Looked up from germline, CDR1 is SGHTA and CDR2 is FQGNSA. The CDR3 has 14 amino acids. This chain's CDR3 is CASSFSGSTDTQYF. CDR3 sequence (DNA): TGTGCCAGCAGCTTCAGCGGGAGCACAGATACGCAGTATTTT.

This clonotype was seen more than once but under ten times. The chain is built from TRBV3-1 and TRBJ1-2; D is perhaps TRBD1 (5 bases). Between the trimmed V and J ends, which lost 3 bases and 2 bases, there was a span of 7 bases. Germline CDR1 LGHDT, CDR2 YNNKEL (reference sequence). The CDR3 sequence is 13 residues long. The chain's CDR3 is CASSHNRNYGYTF. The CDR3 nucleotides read TGTGCCAGCAGCCATAACAGGAACTATGGCTACACCTTC.

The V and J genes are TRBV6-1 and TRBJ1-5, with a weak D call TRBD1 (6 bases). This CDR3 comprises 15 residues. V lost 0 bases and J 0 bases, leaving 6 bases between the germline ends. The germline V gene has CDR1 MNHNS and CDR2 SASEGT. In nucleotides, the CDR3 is TGTGCCAGCAGTGAAGCACAGGGTAGCAATCAGCCCCAGCATTTT. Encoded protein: CASSEAQGSNQPQHF.

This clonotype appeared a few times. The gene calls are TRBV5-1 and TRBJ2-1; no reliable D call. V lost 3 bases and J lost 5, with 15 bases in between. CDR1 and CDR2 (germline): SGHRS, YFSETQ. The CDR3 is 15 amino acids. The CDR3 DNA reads TGCGCCAGCAGCTCCGGGCCCTCGGAAGACAATGAGCAGTTCTTC. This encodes CASSSGPSEDNEQFF.

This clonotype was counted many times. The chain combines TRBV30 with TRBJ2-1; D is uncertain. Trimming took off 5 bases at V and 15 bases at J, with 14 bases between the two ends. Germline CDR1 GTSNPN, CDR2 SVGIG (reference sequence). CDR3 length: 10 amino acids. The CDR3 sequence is CAWGRTKMFF. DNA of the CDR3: TGTGCCTGGGGAAGAACCAAGATGTTCTTC.

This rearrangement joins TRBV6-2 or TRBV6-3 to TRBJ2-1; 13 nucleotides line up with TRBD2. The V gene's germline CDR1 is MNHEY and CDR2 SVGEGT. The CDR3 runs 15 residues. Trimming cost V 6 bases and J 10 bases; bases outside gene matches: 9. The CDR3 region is CASRTGTSGNREQFF. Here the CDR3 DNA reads TGTGCCAGCAGAACCGGGACTAGCGGGAATCGGGAGCAGTTCTTC.

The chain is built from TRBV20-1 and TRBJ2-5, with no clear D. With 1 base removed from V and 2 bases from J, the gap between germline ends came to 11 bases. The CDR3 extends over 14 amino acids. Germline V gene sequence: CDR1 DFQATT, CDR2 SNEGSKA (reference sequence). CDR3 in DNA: TGCAGTGCTAGAGGGGCAACAAGTCAAGAGACCCAGTACTTC. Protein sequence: CSARGATSQETQYF.

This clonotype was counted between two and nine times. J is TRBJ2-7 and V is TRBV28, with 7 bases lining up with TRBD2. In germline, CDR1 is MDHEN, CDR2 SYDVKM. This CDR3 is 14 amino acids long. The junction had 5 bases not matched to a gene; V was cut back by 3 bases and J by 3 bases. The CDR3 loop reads CASSFGGSHYEQYF. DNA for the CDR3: TGTGCCAGCAGTTTTGGCGGGAGTCACTACGAGCAGTACTTC.

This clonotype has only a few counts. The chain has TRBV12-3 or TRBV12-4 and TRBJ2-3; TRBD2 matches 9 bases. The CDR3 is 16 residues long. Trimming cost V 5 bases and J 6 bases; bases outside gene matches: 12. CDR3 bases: TGTGCCAGCAGTCCCGGGGTAGCGGGAGAGGGTGATACGCAGTATTTT. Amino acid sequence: CASSPGVAGEGDTQYF.

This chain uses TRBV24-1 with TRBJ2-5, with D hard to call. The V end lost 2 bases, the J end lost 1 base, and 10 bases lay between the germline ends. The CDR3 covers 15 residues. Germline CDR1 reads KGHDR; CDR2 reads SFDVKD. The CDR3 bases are TGTGCCACCAGTGATTCGTCAGACGCCCAAGAGACCCAGTACTTC. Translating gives CATSDSSDAQETQYF.